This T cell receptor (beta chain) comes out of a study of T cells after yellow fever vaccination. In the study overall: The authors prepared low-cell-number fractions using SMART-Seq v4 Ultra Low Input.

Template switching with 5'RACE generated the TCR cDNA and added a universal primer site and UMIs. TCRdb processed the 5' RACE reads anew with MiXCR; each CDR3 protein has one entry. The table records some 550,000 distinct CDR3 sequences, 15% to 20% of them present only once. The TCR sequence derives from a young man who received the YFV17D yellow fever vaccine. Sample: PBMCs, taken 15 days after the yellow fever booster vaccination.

Here the CDR3 reads CASSLGGRSHSGANVLTF. CDR3 in DNA: TGTGCCAGCAGCTTAGGGGGACGGTCCCACTCTGGGGCCAACGTCCTGACTTTC. The V gene is TRBV11-1, the J gene TRBJ2-6; D possibly matches TRBD1 or TRBD2 (5 bases each). Trimming pared 1 base from V and 0 bases from J, leaving 13 bases between. This CDR3 contains 18 residues. The germline V gene encodes CDR1 SGHAT and CDR2 FQDESV (reference sequence).